This T cell receptor (beta chain) was sequenced in a study of T cell clonality in common variable immunodeficiency (dated by TCRdb to the mid-2010s). For sequencing input, CVID and control samples contributed equivalent amounts of genomic DNA. For every sample, a 60 bp segment covering the rearranged TCRbeta CDR3 region was amplified and then sequenced. The immunoSEQ assay, a bias-corrected multiplex PCR combined with high-throughput sequencing, was used to amplify TCRbeta. The original pipeline was this. Each unique nucleotide sequence was treated as a clone and annotated with V, D and J genes, copy number and frequency. Sequences were labeled productive if in frame, and non-productive if out of frame or containing stop codons. Clonality was calculated from Shannon's entropy as previously described. Mean CDR3 Kyte-Doolittle hydropathy was derived from the predicted amino acid sequences of productive clones. The R hclust function was used to hierarchically cluster scaled V gene usage with Manhattan distance and complete linkage. Sharing of clones by CDR3 amino acid sequence was evaluated by resampling 12 repertoires per group over 100 rounds. Repertoires were searched for roughly 63 published EBV-specific and a few hundred published CMV-specific TCRbeta sequences. A couple of CVID samples that yielded fewer than 10,000 sequences were excluded from the analysis, so fewer than 45 CVID repertoires were retained. Entries here come from immuneACCESS through TCRdb and include only in-frame sequences with V and J called. Some clones fail to appear in such tables; in the studies checked, an unresolved V gene covers under half of the shortfall, and the cause of the remainder is unknown. D and trimming come from the DNA, and the V and J calls and clone size come from that table. For this sample, about 7,100 clones appear and none is a singleton. The top ten constitute approximately 5% of the sample.

What the study reported, not specific to this receptor: Differences among patients in the CVID cohort limited the correlations between repertoire features and clinical complications. TCRbeta clonality was higher in CVID subjects than in healthy controls (t-test p = 0.018), and the increase was most characteristic of about a third of subjects. Fewer deletions and N-nucleotide insertions were reportedly observed in CVID TCRbeta sequences, and highly modified clones with 13 or more V deletions were reportedly absent from CVID TCRbeta sequences. Healthy controls shared more TCRbeta clones with each other than CVID subjects shared among themselves (p < 0.0001). It was noted by the authors that sequencing of the repertoires of T cell subpopulations would be needed to clarify the cause of the increased clonality in CVID. Even though DNA input was the same, control samples had an average of about 81,820 unique sequences each, compared with approximately 32,000 in CVID samples.

CVID was diagnosed by standard criteria: serum IgG, IgA and/or IgM reduced below normal range, plus specific antibody deficiency. A total of 45 or so subjects (approximately 15 female and 29 male; age range roughly 9 to 65 years, mean age around 39) were included in the CVID group. Most CVID patients and most healthy controls were of Caucasian heritage. At the time of study participation, every CVID subject had been on replacement immunoglobulin therapy for at least one year. At the time of blood collection, no CVID subject was ill or was being treated with immunomodulatory or immunosuppressive medication. Heparinized peripheral whole blood samples of roughly 5 to 8.5 ml were obtained from each donor. Genomic DNA from adults with common variable immune deficiency (CVID) and from healthy adult controls was the source for sequencing TCRbeta CDR3 repertoires. To isolate peripheral blood mononuclear cells, diluted blood was subjected to density centrifugation over Hypaque 1077 or Ficoll-Paque. Genomic DNA was obtained from unsorted mononuclear cells using either Qiagen column purification or a centrifugation-based method.

The CDR3, cysteine through phenylalanine, is 13 amino acids long. The CDR3 was read in part: 30 bases, with the frame set at base 1. The germline V gene encodes CDR1 SGHVS and CDR2 FNYEAQ. A note on this clone: Its antigen is still unknown. The junction departs from germline at one end; a sequencing error may be responsible. The read terminates 3 residues before the CDR3 end, so the remaining end is supplied by the germline J gene.

The specimen sequenced was peripheral blood mononuclear cells. The chain uses TRBV7-6 and TRBJ1-1, with the D gene uncertain. This clonotype originated in a human donor with common variable immunodeficiency. The CDR3 bases that were read are TGTGCCAGCGGCTTACAAGGGTTCACTGAA. It encodes CASGLQGFTE. The complete CDR3 reads CASGLQGFTEAFF.